This entry lists 21 T cell receptor beta chains sequenced from one sample in a study of blood T cell repertoires in COVID-19. This table comes from immunoSEQ multiplex PCR, and its TCRdb copy is limited to in-frame clones, with some not included. The sample has around 46,000 clones, approximately 86% seen once. Sequencing used PBMCs or T cells enriched from blood (not recorded which). The receptors here all came from a woman between 50 and 59 years old who had recovered from COVID-19.

J is TRBJ1-4 and V is TRBV9, with D uncertain. The V gene's germline CDR1 is SGDLS and CDR2 YYNGEE. V lost 0 bases to trimming and J lost 14 bases, with 11 bases between them. CDR3 length equals 12 residues. This CDR3 reads CASSVDRGRLFF. CDR3 coding DNA: TGTGCCAGCAGCGTAGATCGCGGGAGGCTGTTTTTT.

V and J are TRBV28 and TRBJ1-2, with TRBD1 matching 7 bases. Germline trimming cut 6 bases from V and 11 bases from J; bases unmatched to any gene: 12. This CDR3 region has 13 residues. Germline lookup yields CDR1 MDHEN and CDR2 SYDVKM. CDR3 loop: CASSGEQGPGYTF. CDR3 nucleotide sequence: TGTGCCAGCAGCGGAGAACAGGGGCCAGGGTACACCTTC.

The chain has TRBV27 and TRBJ1-6; the D is unclear. Deletions cut 1 base from V and 17 bases from J, with 21 bases between. Germline-derived CDR1 and CDR2 are MNHEY and SMNVEV (reference sequence). This CDR3 region has 15 residues. DNA of the CDR3: TGTGCCAGCAGTTTATGGACTGAGATAGGGTCGCACATCCACTTT. Translating it yields CASSLWTEIGSHIHF.

The rearrangement uses TRBV7-2 and TRBJ1-6; D not resolved. V lost 1 base, J lost 5 bases, and 9 bases lay in between. CDR1 and CDR2 (germline): SGHTA, FQGNSA. This CDR3 has 15 residues. DNA for the CDR3: TGTGCCAGCAGCTTAGGGGCAGAAAATAATTCACCCCTCCACTTT. It yields the protein CASSLGAENNSPLHF. The full variable domain, completed using reference TRBV7-2 and TRBJ1-6, is GAGVSQSPSNKVTEKGKDVELRCDPISGHTALYWYRQSLGQGLEFLIYFQGNSAPDKSGLPSDRFSAERTGGSVSTLTIQRTQQEDSAVYLCASSLGAENNSPLHFGNGTRLTVT.

The rearrangement links TRBV7-2 to TRBJ1-1; D might be TRBD1 (6 bases). The CDR3 sequence is 14 residues long. V was cut by 2 bases and J by 1 base, with 8 bases left in between. Germline assignment: CDR1 SGHTA and CDR2 FQGNSA. CDR3 loop: CASSLNRENTEAFF. Here the CDR3 DNA reads TGTGCCAGCAGCTTAAACAGGGAGAACACTGAAGCTTTCTTT.

The rearrangement joins TRBV2 to TRBJ1-2; TRBD1 aligns across 8 bases. V dropped 5 bases and J dropped 6; count of bases not matched to a gene: 8. Germline V CDR1 and CDR2: SNHLY, FYNNEI. The length of the CDR3 is 14 residues. The CDR3 loop reads CASSWTGRDNGYTF. CDR3 in DNA: TGTGCCAGCAGTTGGACAGGGCGTGATAATGGCTACACCTTC.

V is TRBV2 and J is TRBJ2-2; the match to TRBD1 covers 8 bases. Trimming took 3 bases from V and 6 from J; bases not matched to a gene: 15. Germline CDR1 SNHLY, CDR2 FYNNEI. The CDR3 length is 18 residues. This chain's CDR3 is CASSDPRDRFLPPGELFF. In nucleotides, the CDR3 is TGTGCCAGCAGTGACCCCCGGGACAGGTTTCTCCCCCCCGGGGAGCTGTTTTTT. The whole variable domain, remainder taken from reference TRBV2 and TRBJ2-2, is EPEVTQTPSHQVTQMGQEVILRCVPISNHLYFYWYRQILGQKVEFLVSFYNNEISEKSEIFDDQFSVERPDGSNFTLKIRSTKLEDSAMYFCASSDPRDRFLPPGELFFGEGSRLTVL.

The chain uses TRBV28 and TRBJ1-5; D possibly corresponds to TRBD1 (5 bases). V lost 6 bases and J lost 9, with 21 bases in between. Looked up from germline, CDR1 is MDHEN and CDR2 is SYDVKM. The CDR3 covers 15 residues. The CDR3 nucleotides read TGTGCCAGCAGCACACCGGGGGGGGGAGCAGGGCCCCAGCATTTT. It yields the protein CASSTPGGGAGPQHF.

J is TRBJ1-5 and V is TRBV6-5; D is perhaps TRBD1 (6 bases). The CDR3 runs 15 residues. Germline V gives CDR1 MNHEY, CDR2 SVGAGI. V lost 4 bases, J lost 0 bases, and 10 bases lay in between. The CDR3 loop is CASSLDSYSNQPQHF. In DNA, the CDR3 is TGTGCCAGCAGTTTGGACAGCTATAGCAATCAGCCCCAGCATTTT.

The chain joins TRBV19 to TRBJ1-4; weak D call: TRBD1 (6 bases). The ends were cut back, 8 bases at V and 7 bases at J, with 17 bases in the middle. This CDR3 comprises 14 residues. Germline V gene data show CDR1 as LNHDA and CDR2 as SQIVND (reference sequence). The CDR3 coding sequence is TGTGCCAGTGCCCTGGGGGGGCGAGGTGAAAAACTGTTTTTT. This gives the protein CASALGGRGEKLFF. The whole variable domain, filled in from reference TRBV19 and TRBJ1-4, reads DGGITQSPKYLFRKEGQNVTLSCEQNLNHDAMYWYRQDPGQGLRLIYYSQIVNDFQKGDIAEGYSVSREKKESFPLTVTSAQKNPTAFYLCASALGGRGEKLFFGSGTQLSVL.

This chain uses TRBV6-5 with TRBJ1-1, with TRBD1 as a possible D gene (6 bases). The CDR3 totals 15 residues. V lost 2 bases to trimming and J lost 0 bases, with 10 bases between them. Germline V gene lookup returns CDR1 MNHEY and CDR2 SVGAGI. The CDR3 spells CASSYQGFMNTEAFF. The CDR3 DNA reads as TGTGCCAGCAGTTACCAGGGGTTCATGAACACTGAAGCTTTCTTT.

This chain joins TRBV3-1 (or the pseudogene TRBV3-2) and TRBJ2-2; TRBD2 aligns across 7 bases. Germline V gene sequence: CDR1 LGHDT, CDR2 YNNKEL (reference sequence). Trimming took 4 bases from V and 8 from J; bases not matched to a gene: 13. This CDR3 has 16 amino acids. The CDR3 bases are TGTGCCAGCAGCCCAAGGACTAGGCCATCCGGTGGGGAGCTGTTTTTT. Protein: CASSPRTRPSGGELFF.

The chain recombines TRBV9 with TRBJ2-1; a weak D match, TRBD2 (6 bases). The germline V gene has CDR1 SGDLS and CDR2 YYNGEE. Trimming took off 8 bases at V and 2 bases at J, with 11 bases between the two ends. This CDR3 is built from 13 residues. CDR3 in DNA: TGTGCCAGAAGACTAGGGCCCTACAATGAGCAGTTCTTC. Its protein product is CARRLGPYNEQFF.

A single count supports this clone. In DNA form, the CDR3 reads TGTGCCAGCATCTCCCCAACAGGCCACTACGAGCAGTACTTC. Encoded protein: CASISPTGHYEQYF. The rearrangement uses TRBV21-1 and TRBJ2-7; the table's TRBD1 call for D was not verified on the DNA. TRBV21-1 is shown as a pseudogene. The CDR3 runs 14 residues.

The CDR3 nucleotides are TGTGCCAGTCGAGGTACTAGACAGGGAGAACAGCCCCAGCATTTT. Translating it yields CASRGTRQGEQPQHF. The chain employs TRBV19 and TRBJ1-5, with 7 bases aligning to TRBD1. The J segment lost 7 bases and the V segment lost 8 bases, leaving 14 bases of the junction unmatched. This CDR3 comprises 15 residues. Germline assignment: CDR1 LNHDA and CDR2 SQIVND (reference sequence).

This clone showed up just once. The gene calls are TRBV5-6 and TRBJ1-3; D not certain. Germline-derived CDR1 and CDR2 are SGHDT and YYEEEE. CDR3 length equals 15 residues. Deletions cut 4 bases from V and 0 bases from J, with 11 bases between. The CDR3 here is CASSGTTSSGNTIYF. The CDR3 nucleotides are TGTGCCAGCAGCGGTACGACAAGCTCTGGAAACACCATATATTTT.

The genes are TRBV6-5 and TRBJ1-6, with D possibly being TRBD1 (6 bases). Trimming took 6 bases from V and 7 from J, leaving 7 bases between them. The CDR3 is 12 amino acids. Germline V gene sequence: CDR1 MNHEY, CDR2 SVGAGI. CDR3 residues: CASRDSNSPLHF. In DNA form, the CDR3 reads TGTGCCAGCAGGGACAGCAATTCACCCCTCCACTTT.

This sequence joins TRBV10-3 and TRBJ2-1, with 9 nucleotides matching TRBD2. The CDR3 covers 17 residues. The trim removed 2 bases at V and 3 bases at J, leaving 8 bases unmatched. CDR1 and CDR2 (germline): ENHRY, SYGVKD. This CDR3 reads CAISEPMRGGLYNEQFF. The CDR3, as DNA: TGTGCCATCAGTGAGCCGATGCGGGGGGGCCTCTACAATGAGCAGTTCTTC.

V gene TRBV5-1 combines with J gene TRBJ1-2, with D hard to call. The germline V gene encodes CDR1 SGHRS and CDR2 YFSETQ. V lost 0 bases and J 7 bases, leaving 13 bases between the germline ends. This CDR3 is 14 amino acids long. The CDR3 reads CASSLDLLGGGYTF. The CDR3 DNA is TGCGCCAGCAGCTTGGATCTCTTGGGAGGTGGCTACACCTTC.

The chain uses TRBV3-1 (or the pseudogene TRBV3-2) and TRBJ1-3, with 7 bases lining up with TRBD1. The V segment lost 0 bases and the J segment 2 bases; nucleotides outside the gene matches: 10. This CDR3 has 18 amino acids. Looked up from germline, CDR1 is LGHDT and CDR2 is YNNKEL (reference sequence). The CDR3 here is CASSQDRGTGAPGNTIYF. CDR3 nucleotides: TGTGCCAGCAGCCAAGATCGGGGAACAGGGGCCCCTGGAAACACCATATATTTT.

The V and J genes are TRBV18 and TRBJ2-5, with 7 bases that match TRBD1. CDR1 and CDR2 from the germline V gene are KGHSH and LQKENI. V lost 2 bases, J lost 7 bases, and 4 bases stayed unmatched. The CDR3 extends over 13 amino acids. The CDR3 sequence: CASSPDRDGTQYF. In DNA form, the CDR3 reads TGTGCCAGCTCACCAGACAGGGACGGGACCCAGTACTTC. Complete variable domain (other parts from reference TRBV18 and TRBJ2-5): NAGVMQNPRHLVRRRGQEARLRCSPMKGHSHVYWYRQLPEEGLKFMVYLQKENIIDESGMPKERFSAEFPKEGPSILRIQQVVRGDSAAYFCASSPDRDGTQYFGPGTRLLVL.